This T cell receptor (beta chain) came from a study of T cell repertoires and HLA-DP antigens. To note about this clone: What it binds is unknown.

Assay used: immunoSEQ multiplex PCR; TCRdb lists only in-frame clones, some missing. Of about 110,000 clones listed, 85% to 95% are singletons. This CDR3 comprises 16 residues. V was clipped by 0 bases and J by 0 bases; unmatched bases: 0. Germline-derived CDR1 and CDR2 are SGHRS and YFSETQ. Sequenced sample: CD4+ T cells from PBMCs. This sequence originates from a woman between 18 and 29 years old in good health and CMV-seronegative. The chain employs TRBV5-1 and TRBJ2-3, with TRBD2 matching over 11 bases. CDR3 in amino acids: CASSLGLAGSTDTQYF. The CDR3 coding sequence is TGCGCCAGCAGCTTGGGACTAGCGGGGAGCACAGATACGCAGTATTTT.